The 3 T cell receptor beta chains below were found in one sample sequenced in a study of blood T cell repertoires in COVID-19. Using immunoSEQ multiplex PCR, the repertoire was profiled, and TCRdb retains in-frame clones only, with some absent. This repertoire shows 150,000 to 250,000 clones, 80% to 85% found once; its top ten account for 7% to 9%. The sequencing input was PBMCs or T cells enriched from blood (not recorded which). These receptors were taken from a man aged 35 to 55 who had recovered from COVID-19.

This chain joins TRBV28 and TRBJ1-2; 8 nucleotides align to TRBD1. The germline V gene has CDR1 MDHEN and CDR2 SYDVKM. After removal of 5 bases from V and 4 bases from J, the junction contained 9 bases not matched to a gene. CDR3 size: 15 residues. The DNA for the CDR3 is TGTGCCAGCAGTCAAGGACAGGGCGTTATCTATGGCTACACCTTC. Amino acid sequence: CASSQGQGVIYGYTF.

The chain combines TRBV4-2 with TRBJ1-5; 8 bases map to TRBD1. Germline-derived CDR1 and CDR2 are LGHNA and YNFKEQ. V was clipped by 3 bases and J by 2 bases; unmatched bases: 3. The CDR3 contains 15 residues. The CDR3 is CASSQETGGNQPQHF. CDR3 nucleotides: TGTGCCAGCAGCCAGGAGACAGGGGGCAATCAGCCCCAGCATTTT.

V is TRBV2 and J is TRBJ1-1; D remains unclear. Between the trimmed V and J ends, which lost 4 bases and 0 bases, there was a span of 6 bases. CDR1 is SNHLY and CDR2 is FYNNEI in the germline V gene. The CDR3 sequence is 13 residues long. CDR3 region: CASSGEMNTEAFF. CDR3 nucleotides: TGTGCCAGCAGTGGGGAGATGAACACTGAAGCTTTCTTT.